This is a list of T cell receptor beta chains from one sample in a study of tumor-infiltrating lymphocytes in primary liver carcinoma. TCRdb passed the multiplex PCR reads through MiXCR, listing each CDR3 protein once. This sample yields more than 95,000 distinct CDR3 sequences, of which roughly three fifths are seen a single time; 7% to 10% belongs to the top ten. Sequences were obtained from liver tumor tissue from sampling region 3. The receptors derive from a woman aged 55-69 years with primary liver carcinoma and hepatitis B virus infection. Both conserved end residues are part of each CDR3. D genes are given only for firm matches. Size tells how often a clone was seen (once, few, many) or the class of an expanded clone, and some rows leave it out.

>many|TRBJ2-7|TRBV7-8|TRBD1
CASSFSFLGQGSYEQYF
TGTGCCAGCAGCTTCTCCTTTTTAGGACAGGGTTCCTACGAGCAGTACTTC
>NA|TRBJ1-2|TRBV28|NA
CASSLQYRPGYTF
TGTGCCAGCAGTTTACAGTATCGGCCCGGCTACACCTTC
>NA|TRBJ2-1|TRBV11-2|NA
CASCLVRDRWNEQLF
TGTGCCAGCTGCTTAGTCCGCGACCGCTGGAATGAGCAGCTCTTC
>NA|TRBJ2-7|TRBV4-2|TRBD2
CASSPSVGGREPASLHEQYF
TGTGCCAGCAGCCCCTCGGTCGGCGGGAGGGAACCGGCTTCTCTCCACGAGCAGTACTTC
>NA|TRBJ2-1|TRBV11-2|TRBD2
CASSLGIAGIYNEQFF
TGTGCGAGCAGCTTAGGTATAGCGGGCATCTACAATGAGCAGTTCTTC
>NA|TRBJ2-7|TRBV11-2|NA
CASSFTLARGTYEQYF
TGTGCCAGCAGCTTTACGCTAGCGAGAGGTACCTACGAGCAGTACTTC
>many|TRBJ2-4|TRBV11-2|NA
CASSLARGAGIFQYF
TGTGCCAGCAGCTTAGCGCGTGGGGCGGGAATATTTCAGTACTTC
>many|TRBJ2-1|TRBV12-3/TRBV12-4|TRBD2
CASSLELAGGGEQFF
TGTGCCAGCAGTTTAGAACTAGCGGGAGGGGGTGAGCAGTTCTTC
>NA|TRBJ1-4|TRBV29-1|NA
CSIEDHQGAGGKLFF
TGCAGCATTGAAGATCATCAGGGTGCCGGAGGAAAACTGTTTTTT
>NA|TRBJ2-3|TRBV11-2|TRBD2
CASSLSGGTSTDTWYF
TGTGCCAGCAGCCTATCCGGAGGGACTAGCACAGATACGTGGTATTTT
>NA|TRBJ1-4|TRBV11-3|NA
CANSSDMRANEKLFF
TGTGCCAACAGCTCAGACATGAGGGCTAATGAAAAACTATTTTTT
>many|TRBJ2-7|TRBV6-1|NA
CASSGREQYF
TGTGCCAGCAGTGGCAGGGAGCAGTACTTC
>NA|TRBJ2-1|TRBV20-1|NA
CSAKGSWEYNEQFF
TGCAGTGCTAAGGGCTCTTGGGAATACAATGAGCAGTTCTTC